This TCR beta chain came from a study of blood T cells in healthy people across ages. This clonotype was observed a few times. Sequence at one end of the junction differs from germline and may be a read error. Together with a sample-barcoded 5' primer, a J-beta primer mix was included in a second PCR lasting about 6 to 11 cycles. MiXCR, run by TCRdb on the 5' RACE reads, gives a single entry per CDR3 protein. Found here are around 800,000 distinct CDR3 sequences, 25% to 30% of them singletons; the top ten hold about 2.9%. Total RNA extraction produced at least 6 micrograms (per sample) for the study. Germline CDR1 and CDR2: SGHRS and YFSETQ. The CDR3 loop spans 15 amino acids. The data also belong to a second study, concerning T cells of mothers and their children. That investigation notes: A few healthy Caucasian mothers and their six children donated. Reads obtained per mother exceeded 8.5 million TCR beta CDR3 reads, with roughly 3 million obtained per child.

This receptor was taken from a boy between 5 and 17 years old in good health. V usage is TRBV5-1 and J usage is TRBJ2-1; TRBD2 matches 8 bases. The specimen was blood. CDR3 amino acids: CAGSFGGASYNEQFF. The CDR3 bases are TGCGCCGGCAGCTTCGGGGGGGCCTCCTACAATGAGCAGTTCTTC.